The clone carrying this TCR beta chain showed up just once. The data stem from a study of blood T cell repertoires in COVID-19. V was pared by 2 bases and J by 5 bases, with 13 bases between. The CDR3 consists of 15 residues. Germline V gene sequence: CDR1 LNHDA, CDR2 SQIVND (reference sequence). Authors' analysis steps: Using reference gene primer amplification, nucleated cell counts were estimated. Repertoires were generated with immunoSEQ multiplex PCR, while TCRdb's copy carries only in-frame clones and drops some. That table supplies the V and J calls and clone size; D and trimming were determined from the DNA. The profile covers roughly 180,000 clones, with 60% to 80% appearing a single time and 14% taken by the ten largest. Enrolled through a virtual design, the participants were between roughly 18 and 100 years of age and came from fewer than 30 US areas. Participant-reported clinical history was the basis for cohort assignment. Exposed participants encountered a COVID-19 case during the 2 weeks preceding study entry.

This receptor was identified in a man in his sixties who had been exposed to COVID-19. This chain joins TRBV19 and TRBJ1-5; D remains ambiguous. Input material: PBMCs or T cells enriched from blood (not recorded which). The CDR3 DNA reads TGTGCCAGTAGTATAAATTCTCCCCGGGATCAGCCCCAGCATTTT. This gives the protein CASSINSPRDQPQHF.